This TCR beta chain stems from a study of blood T cell repertoires in COVID-19. Study background: Spain, Italy and the United States supplied samples that represented acute and convalescent COVID-19. Sources were T cells, B-cell-depleted T cells, or PBMCs; the material itself was cDNA or gDNA.

Trimming pared 5 bases from V and 1 base from J, leaving 5 bases between. The CDR3 is 12 residues long. CDR1 is SGHTA and CDR2 is FQGNSA in the germline V gene. By share, this clone ranks as medium-sized (0.01 to 0.1%). The table came from immunoSEQ multiplex PCR; TCRdb's copy has only in-frame clones and leaves some out. In the table there are some 95,000 clones, about 78% of which are singletons. This clonotype originated in a man between 50 and 59 years old who had recovered from COVID-19. The chain links TRBV7-2 to TRBJ1-1; D remains ambiguous. The specimen sequenced was peripheral blood. CDR3 protein: CASSVQNTEAFF. In nucleotides, the CDR3 is TGTGCCAGCAGCGTACAGAACACTGAAGCTTTCTTT.